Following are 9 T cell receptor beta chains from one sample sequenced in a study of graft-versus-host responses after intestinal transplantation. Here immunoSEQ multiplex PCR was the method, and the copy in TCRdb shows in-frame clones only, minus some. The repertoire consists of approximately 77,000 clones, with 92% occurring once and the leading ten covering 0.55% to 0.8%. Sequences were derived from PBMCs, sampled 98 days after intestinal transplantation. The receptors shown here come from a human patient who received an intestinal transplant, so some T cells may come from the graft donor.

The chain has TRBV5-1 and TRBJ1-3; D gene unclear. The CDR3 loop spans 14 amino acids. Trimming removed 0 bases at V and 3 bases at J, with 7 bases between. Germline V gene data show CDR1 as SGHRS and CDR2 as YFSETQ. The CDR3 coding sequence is TGCGCCAGCAGCTTGGCGGGAATTGGAAACACCATATATTTT. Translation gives CASSLAGIGNTIYF. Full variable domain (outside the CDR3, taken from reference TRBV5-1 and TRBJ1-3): KAGVTQTPRYLIKTRGQQVTLSCSPISGHRSVSWYQQTPGQGLQFLFEYFSETQRNKGNFPGRFSGRQFSNSRSEMNVSTLELGDSALYLCASSLAGIGNTIYFGEGSWLTVV.

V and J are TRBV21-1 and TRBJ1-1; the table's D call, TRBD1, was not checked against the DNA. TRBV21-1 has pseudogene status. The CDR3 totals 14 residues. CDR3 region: CASSTDRGGTEAFF. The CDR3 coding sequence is TGTGCCAGCAGTACGGACAGGGGAGGGACTGAAGCTTTCTTT.

The CDR3 DNA is TGTGCCAGCAGCAGCCCGGGACAGGGGTTACTTAACTATGGCTACACCTTC. This codes for CASSSPGQGLLNYGYTF. The rearrangement uses TRBV21-1 and TRBJ1-2; the table assigns TRBD1, which was not confirmed against the DNA. TRBV21-1 is described as a pseudogene. This CDR3 is built from 17 residues.

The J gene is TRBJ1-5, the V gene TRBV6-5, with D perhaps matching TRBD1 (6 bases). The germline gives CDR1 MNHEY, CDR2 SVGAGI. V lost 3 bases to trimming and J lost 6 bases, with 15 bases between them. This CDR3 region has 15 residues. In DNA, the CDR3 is TGTGCCAGCAGTTATAACTCTAAAGGGGGTCAGCCCCAGCATTTT. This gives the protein CASSYNSKGGQPQHF.

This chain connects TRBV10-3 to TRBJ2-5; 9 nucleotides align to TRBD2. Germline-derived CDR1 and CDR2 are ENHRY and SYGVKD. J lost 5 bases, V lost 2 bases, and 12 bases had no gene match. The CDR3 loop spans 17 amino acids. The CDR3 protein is CAISEQIAGVARETQYF. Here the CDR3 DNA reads TGTGCCATCAGTGAGCAAATAGCGGGAGTAGCACGGGAGACCCAGTACTTC.

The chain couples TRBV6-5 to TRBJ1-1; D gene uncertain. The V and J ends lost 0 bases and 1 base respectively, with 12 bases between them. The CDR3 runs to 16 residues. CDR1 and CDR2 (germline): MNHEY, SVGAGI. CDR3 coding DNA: TGTGCCAGCAGTTACTCGAGTTTCGGAGAGAACACTGAAGCTTTCTTT. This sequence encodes CASSYSSFGENTEAFF.

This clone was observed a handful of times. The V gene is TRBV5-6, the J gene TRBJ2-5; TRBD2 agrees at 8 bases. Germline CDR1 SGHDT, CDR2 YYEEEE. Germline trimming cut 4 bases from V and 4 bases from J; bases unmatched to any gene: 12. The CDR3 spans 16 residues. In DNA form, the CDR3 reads TGTGCCAGCAGCCGCGGGGGGTGGGAGGTCGCAGAGACCCAGTACTTC. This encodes CASSRGGWEVAETQYF.

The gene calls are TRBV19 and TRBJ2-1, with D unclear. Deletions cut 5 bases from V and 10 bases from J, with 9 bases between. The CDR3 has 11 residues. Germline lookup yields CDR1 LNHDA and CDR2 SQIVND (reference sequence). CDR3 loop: CASSSILEQFF. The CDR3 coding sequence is TGTGCCAGTAGTTCCATACTGGAGCAGTTCTTC.

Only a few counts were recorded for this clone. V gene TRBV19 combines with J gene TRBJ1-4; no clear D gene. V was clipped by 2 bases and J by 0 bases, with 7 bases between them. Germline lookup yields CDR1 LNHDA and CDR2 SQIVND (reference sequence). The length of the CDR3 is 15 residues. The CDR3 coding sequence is TGTGCCAGTAGTATATTCGGAACAACTAATGAAAAACTGTTTTTT. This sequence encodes CASSIFGTTNEKLFF.